This T cell receptor beta chain is from a study of T cells in Graves' hyperthyroidism and ophthalmopathy. In the study overall: The initial diagnosis was the point when peripheral blood was collected, ahead of any treatment.

Authors of the study amplified TCR beta CDR3 regions from RNA transcripts. HTBI primers were used for first-round RT-PCR of the TCR CDR3. TCRdb reprocessed the multiplex PCR reads with MiXCR, giving one entry per CDR3 protein. The table records 800,000 or so distinct CDR3 sequences, 38% of them present only once. This clonotype was observed a few times. Thyroid ultrasound, orbital computed tomography, clinical symptoms, and serum thyroxine and TRAb underpinned diagnoses. Germline-derived CDR1 and CDR2 are SGDLS and YYNGEE. V shed 3 bases and J 6 bases; nucleotides not matched to a gene: 7. The CDR3 loop spans 15 amino acids.

This rearrangement joins TRBV9 to TRBJ2-7, with 12 bases lining up with TRBD2. What was sequenced was blood. This clonotype was obtained from a man aged 18 to 29 with Graves' hyperthyroidism. This CDR3 reads CASSATGLAGSEQYF. The CDR3 DNA is TGTGCCAGCAGCGCCACGGGACTAGCGGGTTCCGAGCAGTACTTC.